This T cell receptor (beta chain) was found in a study of T cell responses to AZD1222 COVID-19 vaccine. Study results and caveats: Repertoires were sampled only after the peak T cell response. The span of vaccine-associated CD4 TCRs extended across spike, with dominance at 160-218 and 743-854.

Worth noting for this clone: Its antigen remains unidentified.

TCRdb's table, derived via immunoSEQ multiplex PCR, lists solely in-frame clones and lacks some. Of 100,000 to 130,000 clones listed, around nine tenths are singletons. Germline CDR1 KGHSH, CDR2 LQKENI. This CDR3 comprises 13 residues. Trimming removed 3 bases at V and 5 bases at J, with 7 bases between. The receptor comes from an adult who received the AZD1222 COVID-19 vaccine. The sample in question was peripheral blood, obtained 28 days after the second AZD1222 dose. This chain connects TRBV18 to TRBJ2-2; D not resolved. Written as DNA, the CDR3 is TGTGCCAGCTCACCGAAGAGGACCGGGGAGCTGTTTTTT. It yields the protein CASSPKRTGELFF.